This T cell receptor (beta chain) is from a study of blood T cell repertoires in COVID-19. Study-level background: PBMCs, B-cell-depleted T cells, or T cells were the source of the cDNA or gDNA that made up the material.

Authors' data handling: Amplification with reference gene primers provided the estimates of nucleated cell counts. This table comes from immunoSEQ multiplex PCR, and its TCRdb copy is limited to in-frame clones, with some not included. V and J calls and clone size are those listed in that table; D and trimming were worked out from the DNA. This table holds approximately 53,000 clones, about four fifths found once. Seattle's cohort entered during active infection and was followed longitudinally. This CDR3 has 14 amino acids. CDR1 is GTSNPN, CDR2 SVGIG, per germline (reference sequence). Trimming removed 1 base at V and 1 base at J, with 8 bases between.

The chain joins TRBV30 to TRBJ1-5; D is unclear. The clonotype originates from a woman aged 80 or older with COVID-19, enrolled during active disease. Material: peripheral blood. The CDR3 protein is CAWSDPRSNQPQHF. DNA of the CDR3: TGTGCCTGGAGTGACCCGAGGAGCAATCAGCCCCAGCATTTT.